This T cell receptor (beta chain) is drawn from a study of blood T cells in healthy people across ages. For the second PCR, which ran for roughly 6 to 12 cycles, a sample-barcoded 5' primer and a J-beta primer mix were used. Using its own MiXCR run on the 5' RACE reads, TCRdb lists one record per CDR3 protein. The sample has around 800,000 distinct CDR3 sequences; about a quarter are singletons. The CDR3 is 14 amino acids. Trimming cost V 7 bases and J 8 bases, with 17 bases left between them. This clonotype was seen a few times. Peripheral blood samples of around 9.5 milliliters were drawn from each donor. The sample was also reused in another study, on T cells of mothers and their children.

Input material: blood. The J gene is TRBJ2-2, the V gene TRBV12-3 or TRBV12-4, with a possible D match to TRBD1 (6 bases). The sequence was obtained from a boy younger than 18 in good health. CDR3 amino acids: CASIATRGSGELFF. CDR3 DNA sequence: TGTGCCAGCATAGCAACAAGGGGGTCTGGGGAGCTGTTTTTT.